Listed here are 32 T cell receptor beta chains from one sample, sequenced in a study of CD8 T cells in ankylosing spondylitis. TCRdb recomputed calls from the 5' RACE reads with MiXCR, one row per CDR3 protein. In the table there are more than 300,000 distinct CDR3 sequences, around 10% of which are singletons. Sequenced material: blood, either unsorted or a sorted T cell fraction (not recorded which). The origin of the receptors is a female donor with ankylosing spondylitis or in good health (not recorded which).

This clonotype has at least ten counts. The V and J genes are TRBV12-3 or TRBV12-4 and TRBJ2-3, with 10 bases matching TRBD2. The CDR3 length is 16 residues. The ends lost 3 bases at V and 2 bases at J; junction bases unmatched: 5. CDR3 loop: CASSFRSGGNTDTQYF. In DNA form, the CDR3 reads TGTGCCAGCAGTTTTCGTAGCGGGGGGAACACAGATACGCAGTATTTT.

This clonotype has a count of ten or more. The V gene is TRBV20-1, the J gene TRBJ2-5, with unresolved D. The CDR3 consists of 15 residues. The germline V gene encodes CDR1 DFQATT and CDR2 SNEGSKA (reference sequence). Trimming took off 0 bases at V and 2 bases at J, with 13 bases between the two ends. CDR3 loop: CSARDIASSQETQYF. CDR3 bases: TGCAGTGCTAGAGATATCGCCAGCTCACAAGAGACCCAGTACTTC.

This clonotype was observed at least ten times. The gene calls are TRBV5-1 and TRBJ2-4; D could derive from TRBD1 or TRBD2 (5 bases each). Germline V gene lookup returns CDR1 SGHRS and CDR2 YFSETQ. Trimming removed 3 bases from V and 7 bases from J, with 17 bases in between. CDR3 length equals 15 residues. CDR3 in amino acids: CASSSDGTEFNIQYF. The DNA for the CDR3 is TGCGCCAGCAGCTCCGATGGGACGGAATTCAACATTCAGTACTTC.

This clonotype was recorded at least ten times. This chain uses TRBV5-1 with TRBJ2-1; 12 bases match TRBD2. CDR1 and CDR2 from the germline V gene are SGHRS and YFSETQ. The V segment lost 3 bases and the J segment 10 bases; nucleotides outside the gene matches: 14. The CDR3 totals 17 residues. CDR3 loop: CASSYRTSGVFPLEQFF. In DNA, the CDR3 is TGCGCCAGCAGCTATCGGACTAGCGGGGTTTTCCCTCTCGAGCAGTTCTTC.

This chain connects TRBV5-1 to TRBJ1-2, with no clear D. Germline V gene lookup returns CDR1 SGHRS and CDR2 YFSETQ. Deletions cut 4 bases from V and 1 base from J, with 8 bases between. The CDR3 length is 13 residues. The CDR3 sequence is CASSTDYNYGYTF. The CDR3 nucleotides read TGCGCCAGCAGCACGGACTATAACTATGGCTACACCTTC. The variable domain in full, with the rest retrieved from reference TRBV5-1 and TRBJ1-2, is KAGVTQTPRYLIKTRGQQVTLSCSPISGHRSVSWYQQTPGQGLQFLFEYFSETQRNKGNFPGRFSGRQFSNSRSEMNVSTLELGDSALYLCASSTDYNYGYTFGSGTRLTVV.

This clonotype occurred many times. The DNA for the CDR3 is TGTGCCAGCAGCTATACATCGGGGGGGGACATTCAGTACTTC. Protein: CASSYTSGGDIQYF. The chain links TRBV7-2 to TRBJ2-4; 8 bases line up with TRBD2. The CDR3 is 14 residues long. The trim removed 4 bases at V and 8 bases at J, leaving 7 bases unmatched. Germline V gives CDR1 SGHTA, CDR2 FQGNSA.

This clonotype was observed once. This may stem from a read error, because a much larger clone lies one nucleotide away. This chain joins TRBV10-3 and TRBJ2-5; 7 bases fit TRBD1. The CDR3 covers 17 residues. The germline V gene has CDR1 ENHRY and CDR2 SYGVKD. CDR3 sequence (DNA): TGTGCCATCTGTGATAACAGGGGCCGGGTTTACCAAGAGACCCAGTACTTC. Translated, it gives CAICDNRGRVYQETQYF.

This clonotype was detected a few times. V and J are TRBV2 and TRBJ2-2; 14 nucleotides match TRBD2. With V trimmed by 6 bases and J by 4 bases, 1 base remained unmatched. This CDR3 comprises 15 residues. Germline V lookup: CDR1 SNHLY, CDR2 FYNNEI. CDR3 amino acids: CASRGLAGGTGELFF. Here the CDR3 DNA reads TGTGCCAGCAGAGGACTAGCGGGGGGCACCGGGGAGCTGTTTTTT.

The rearrangement joins TRBV20-1 to TRBJ2-7, with D possibly matching TRBD2 (5 bases). Trimming removed 2 bases at V and 7 bases at J, with 15 bases between. This CDR3 comprises 13 residues. Germline CDR1 reads DFQATT; CDR2 reads SNEGSKA (reference sequence). CDR3 residues: CSARRTGKWEQYF. DNA for the CDR3: TGCAGTGCTAGACGGACGGGAAAATGGGAGCAGTACTTC.

This clonotype appeared a few times. V is TRBV7-9 and J is TRBJ1-2; D is unclear. The CDR3 totals 16 residues. V lost 2 bases to trimming and J lost 5 bases, with 18 bases between them. CDR1 and CDR2 from the germline V gene are SEHNR and FQNEAQ (reference sequence). This chain's CDR3 is CASSLLPGHHGYGYTF. Here the CDR3 DNA reads TGTGCCAGCAGCTTACTCCCCGGGCACCATGGGTATGGCTACACCTTC.

This clonotype was seen repeatedly, ten times or more. The rearrangement links TRBV20-1 to TRBJ1-2, with 12 nucleotides matching TRBD1. V lost 6 bases, J lost 8 bases, and 7 bases stayed unmatched. Germline V gene data show CDR1 as DFQATT and CDR2 as SNEGSKA (reference sequence). The CDR3 runs 13 residues. CDR3 sequence: CSAPTGTGGGYTF. CDR3 in DNA: TGCAGTGCCCCTACCGGGACAGGGGGCGGCTACACCTTC.

This clonotype was detected ten times or more. V gene TRBV20-1 combines with J gene TRBJ2-7; TRBD1 matches 9 bases. The V segment lost 6 bases and the J segment 5 bases; nucleotides outside the gene matches: 14. Germline lookup yields CDR1 DFQATT and CDR2 SNEGSKA (reference sequence). The CDR3 has 15 amino acids. As DNA, the CDR3 is TGCAGTGCCCGACAGAGACAGGGGGTCGGCGACGAGCAGTACTTC. It specifies CSARQRQGVGDEQYF.

This clonotype was seen many times. The rearrangement joins TRBV20-1 to TRBJ2-2; D is perhaps TRBD1 (6 bases). The V end was cut by 5 bases, the J end by 3 bases, with 10 bases between. Per germline, CDR1 DFQATT and CDR2 SNEGSKA (reference sequence). The CDR3 is 13 amino acids. The chain's CDR3 is CSASQGYTGELFF. DNA of the CDR3: TGCAGTGCTTCCCAGGGGTACACCGGGGAGCTGTTTTTT.

This clonotype showed up just once. At one end, the junction sequence differs from germline, possibly due to a read error. As DNA, the CDR3 is TGCAGTGCTACTGGACTAGCGGTTACCGGGGACCTGTTTTTT. Amino acids: CSATGLAVTGDLFF. The chain has TRBV20-1 and TRBJ2-2, with 10 bases fitting TRBD2. Germline V gene data show CDR1 as DFQATT and CDR2 as SNEGSKA (reference sequence). The CDR3 is 14 amino acids.

The sample holds many counts of this clonotype. The chain employs TRBV12-3 or TRBV12-4 and TRBJ2-1, with unresolved D. The V end was cut by 6 bases, the J end by 7 bases, with 10 bases between. The CDR3 loop spans 12 amino acids. The CDR3 is CASSQRNNEQFF. Here the CDR3 DNA reads TGTGCCAGCAGCCAACGGAATAATGAGCAGTTCTTC.

This clonotype was observed many times. The chain links TRBV5-1 to TRBJ2-1, with TRBD1 matching 7 bases. CDR1 and CDR2 (germline): SGHRS, YFSETQ. The ends lost 4 bases at V and 6 bases at J; junction bases unmatched: 4. The CDR3 extends over 13 amino acids. CDR3 bases: TGCGCCAGCAGCCAGGGACAGCTCAATGAGCAGTTCTTC. This encodes CASSQGQLNEQFF.

In its sample, this clonotype was seen many times. The CDR3 sequence is CSARQEGRGYTF. Here the CDR3 DNA reads TGCAGTGCTAGGCAAGAGGGAAGAGGCTACACCTTC. The gene calls are TRBV20-1 and TRBJ1-2; D ambiguous. CDR1 DFQATT and CDR2 SNEGSKA come from the germline V gene (reference sequence). The CDR3 spans 12 residues. Trimming removed 3 bases at V and 8 bases at J, with 13 bases between.

In its sample, this clonotype was seen many times. The chain recombines TRBV25-1 with TRBJ2-4; TRBD1 matches 8 bases. V gave up 6 bases and J gave up 8 bases; unmatched junction bases: 12. The CDR3 runs 15 residues. Germline CDR1 MGHDK, CDR2 SYGVNS. CDR3: CASSLSRETGDIQYF. The CDR3 region has the DNA TGTGCCAGCAGCCTAAGCCGCGAGACAGGGGACATTCAGTACTTC.

This chain joins TRBV7-2 and TRBJ2-3; tentatively, D is TRBD1 or TRBD2 (6 bases each). CDR1 SGHTA and CDR2 FQGNSA come from the germline V gene. CDR3 length: 14 residues. The V gene lost 6 bases and the J gene lost 6 bases, with 16 bases spanning the gap. CDR3 in amino acids: CASRGGWTRDTQYF. The CDR3, as DNA: TGTGCCAGCAGAGGGGGGTGGACTCGGGATACGCAGTATTTT. The full variable domain, in which reference TRBV7-2 and TRBJ2-3 provide the parts outside the CDR3, is GAGVSQSPSNKVTEKGKDVELRCDPISGHTALYWYRQSLGQGLEFLIYFQGNSAPDKSGLPSDRFSAERTGGSVSTLTIQRTQQEDSAVYLCASRGGWTRDTQYFGPGTRLTVL.

This clonotype appeared many times. The J gene is TRBJ1-1, the V gene TRBV5-1, with TRBD1 as a possible D gene (5 bases). The CDR3 totals 15 residues. The germline CDR1 and CDR2 sequences are SGHRS and YFSETQ. The V end lost 4 bases, the J end lost 4 bases, and 17 bases lay between the germline ends. This CDR3 is CASSPLEAGATEAFF. In DNA, the CDR3 is TGCGCCAGCAGCCCCCTGGAGGCCGGGGCCACTGAAGCTTTCTTT. Looking up the rest from reference TRBV5-1 and TRBJ1-1 gives the full variable domain: KAGVTQTPRYLIKTRGQQVTLSCSPISGHRSVSWYQQTPGQGLQFLFEYFSETQRNKGNFPGRFSGRQFSNSRSEMNVSTLELGDSALYLCASSPLEAGATEAFFGQGTRLTVV.

Ten or more counts support this clonotype. The chain uses TRBV20-1 and TRBJ1-5; 12 bases are a match to TRBD1. Losses at the gene ends were 4 bases for V and 13 bases for J; bases not matched to a gene: 11. Per the germline V gene, CDR1 is DFQATT and CDR2 is SNEGSKA (reference sequence). CDR3 length equals 14 residues. The CDR3 spells CSATPGQGAPIQHF. The CDR3, as DNA: TGCAGTGCTACACCGGGACAGGGGGCTCCTATTCAGCATTTT.

This clonotype occurred many times. The V call is TRBV18, the J call TRBJ1-2, with D unclear. CDR3 length: 13 residues. Between the trimmed V and J ends, which lost 6 bases and 2 bases, there was a span of 10 bases. The V gene's germline CDR1 is KGHSH and CDR2 LQKENI. The CDR3 bases are TGTGCCAGCTCCCCGGACGTAAACTATGGCTACACCTTC. Residues: CASSPDVNYGYTF.

This clonotype came up a few times. The chain combines TRBV5-1 with TRBJ1-1; possibly TRBD1 for D (5 bases). Deletions cut 4 bases from V and 0 bases from J, with 22 bases between. Looked up from germline, CDR1 is SGHRS and CDR2 is YFSETQ. The CDR3 extends over 18 amino acids. CDR3 region: CASSGTGTVVGMNTEAFF. CDR3 bases: TGCGCCAGCAGCGGGACGGGGACGGTGGTTGGAATGAACACTGAAGCTTTCTTT.

This chain joins TRBV5-6 and TRBJ1-6, with D possibly matching TRBD1 (6 bases). The CDR3 length is 14 residues. V dropped 4 bases and J dropped 10 bases, with 15 bases sitting between them. The germline V gene encodes CDR1 SGHDT and CDR2 YYEEEE. The CDR3 loop reads CASSLDRFKSPLHF. The CDR3 DNA sequence: TGTGCCAGCAGCCTCGACAGGTTTAAGTCACCCCTCCACTTT.

This clonotype was observed at least ten times. The chain carries TRBV28 and TRBJ2-7; TRBD2 aligns across 11 bases. Germline V gene lookup returns CDR1 MDHEN and CDR2 SYDVKM. V was pared by 8 bases and J by 1 base, with 4 bases of the junction left unmatched. This CDR3 contains 14 residues. CDR3: CASLTSGSSYEQYF. In nucleotides, the CDR3 is TGTGCCAGCCTCACTAGCGGGAGTTCCTACGAGCAGTACTTC.

The chain recombines TRBV19 with TRBJ1-5; D might be TRBD1 (6 bases). This CDR3 is built from 15 residues. Germline V gives CDR1 LNHDA, CDR2 SQIVND (reference sequence). The V end lost 6 bases, the J end lost 7 bases, and 19 bases lay between the germline ends. The CDR3 DNA reads as TGTGCCAGTAGATCGGACAGAACCCCAGGGCAGCCCCAGCATTTT. Translated: CASRSDRTPGQPQHF.

The chain employs TRBV20-1 and TRBJ2-1; possibly TRBD1 or TRBD2 for D (5 bases each). V was trimmed by 5 bases and J by 8 bases, leaving 25 bases between them. Looked up from germline, CDR1 is DFQATT and CDR2 is SNEGSKA (reference sequence). The CDR3 loop spans 16 amino acids. Here the CDR3 reads CSAHLRGPGTGDEQFF. The CDR3 bases are TGCAGTGCTCATCTTAGAGGACCAGGGACCGGCGATGAGCAGTTCTTC.

At least ten counts were recorded for this clonotype. V and J are TRBV5-1 and TRBJ2-7; D assignment may be TRBD1 or TRBD2 (6 bases each). V shed 0 bases and J shed 0 bases, with 13 bases lying between them. The CDR3 consists of 16 residues. CDR1 and CDR2 (germline): SGHRS, YFSETQ. The CDR3 here is CASSLGRGRTSYEQYF. In nucleotides, the CDR3 is TGCGCCAGCAGCTTGGGACGGGGGCGAACCTCCTACGAGCAGTACTTC.

This clonotype has only a few counts. The rearrangement joins TRBV12-3 or TRBV12-4 to TRBJ1-1; 9 bases are shared with TRBD1. Unmatched junction bases numbered 12, after V lost 5 bases and J lost 5 bases. The length of the CDR3 is 16 residues. The CDR3 sequence: CASSPRTGEVWTEAFF. CDR3 DNA: TGTGCCAGCAGTCCGAGGACAGGGGAGGTTTGGACTGAAGCTTTCTTT.

This clonotype was seen only a few times. This rearrangement joins TRBV27 to TRBJ2-5, with a weak D call TRBD1 (6 bases). Germline V gives CDR1 MNHEY, CDR2 SMNVEV (reference sequence). V gave up 6 bases and J gave up 5 bases, with 19 bases separating them. CDR3 length equals 15 residues. The CDR3 loop reads CASRGFTGRTETQYF. In DNA, the CDR3 is TGTGCCAGCAGGGGATTTACAGGGCGGACGGAGACCCAGTACTTC.

This clonotype was seen repeatedly, ten times or more. The genes are TRBV5-1 and TRBJ1-2, with a possible D match to TRBD1 (6 bases). CDR3 length: 16 amino acids. Trimming took off 0 bases at V and 8 bases at J, with 20 bases between the two ends. CDR1 is SGHRS, CDR2 YFSETQ, per germline. CDR3 protein: CASSLDPKITGRGYTF. CDR3 sequence (DNA): TGCGCCAGCAGCTTGGACCCCAAGATAACAGGGCGCGGCTACACCTTC.

The chain carries TRBV7-9 and TRBJ2-5; D is undetermined. Germline assignment: CDR1 SEHNR and CDR2 FQNEAQ (reference sequence). Trimming removed 5 bases at V and 1 base at J, with 11 bases between. The CDR3 spans 14 residues. The CDR3 DNA sequence: TGTGCCAGCAGCCTTAGGGCTACCCAAGAGACCCAGTACTTC. Protein product: CASSLRATQETQYF.